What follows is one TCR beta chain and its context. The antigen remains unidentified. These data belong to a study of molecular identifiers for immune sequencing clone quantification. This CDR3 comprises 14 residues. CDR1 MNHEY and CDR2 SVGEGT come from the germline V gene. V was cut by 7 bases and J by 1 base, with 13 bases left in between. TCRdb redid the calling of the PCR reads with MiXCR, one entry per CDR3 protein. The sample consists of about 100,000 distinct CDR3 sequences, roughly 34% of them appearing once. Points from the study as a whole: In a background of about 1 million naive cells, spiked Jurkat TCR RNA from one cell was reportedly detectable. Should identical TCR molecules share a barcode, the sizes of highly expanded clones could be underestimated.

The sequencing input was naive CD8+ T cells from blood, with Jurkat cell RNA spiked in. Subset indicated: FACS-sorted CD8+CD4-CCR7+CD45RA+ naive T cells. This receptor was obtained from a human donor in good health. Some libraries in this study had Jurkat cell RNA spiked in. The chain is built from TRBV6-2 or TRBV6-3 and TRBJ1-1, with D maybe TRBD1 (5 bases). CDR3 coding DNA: TGTGCCAGCATCGGGGGATGGGAGAACACTGAAGCTTTCTTT. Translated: CASIGGWENTEAFF.